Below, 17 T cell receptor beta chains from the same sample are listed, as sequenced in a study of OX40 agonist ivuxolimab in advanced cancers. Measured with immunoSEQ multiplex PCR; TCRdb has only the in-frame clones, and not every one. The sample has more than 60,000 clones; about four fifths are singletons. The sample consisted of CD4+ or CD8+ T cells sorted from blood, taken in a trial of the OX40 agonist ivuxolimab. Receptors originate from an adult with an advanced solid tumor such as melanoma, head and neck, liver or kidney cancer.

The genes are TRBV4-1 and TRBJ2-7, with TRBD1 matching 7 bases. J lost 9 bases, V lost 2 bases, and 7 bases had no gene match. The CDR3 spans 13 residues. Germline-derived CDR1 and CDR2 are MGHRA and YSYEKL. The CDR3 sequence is CASSQNQGVVQYF. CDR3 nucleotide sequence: TGCGCCAGCAGCCAAAACCAGGGGGTGGTGCAGTACTTC.

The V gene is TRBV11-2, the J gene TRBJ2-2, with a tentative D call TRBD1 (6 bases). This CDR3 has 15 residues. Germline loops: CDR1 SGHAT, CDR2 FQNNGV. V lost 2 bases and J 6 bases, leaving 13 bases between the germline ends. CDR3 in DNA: TGTGCCAGCAGCTTATTTCGGCAGGGGCCCGGGGAGCTGTTTTTT. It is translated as CASSLFRQGPGELFF.

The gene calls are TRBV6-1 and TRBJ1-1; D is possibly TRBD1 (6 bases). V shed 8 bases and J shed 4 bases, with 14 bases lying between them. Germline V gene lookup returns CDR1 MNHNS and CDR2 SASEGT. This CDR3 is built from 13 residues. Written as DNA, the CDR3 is TGTGCCAGCGCAGGGGCCGCAGTCACTGAAGCTTTCTTT. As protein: CASAGAAVTEAFF.

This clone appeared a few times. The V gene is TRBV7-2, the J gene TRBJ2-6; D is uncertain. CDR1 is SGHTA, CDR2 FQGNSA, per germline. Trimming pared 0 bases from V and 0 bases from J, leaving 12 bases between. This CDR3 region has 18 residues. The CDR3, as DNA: TGTGCCAGCAGCTTAGCGTTCAGGATTCCCTCTGGGGCCAACGTCCTGACTTTC. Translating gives CASSLAFRIPSGANVLTF.

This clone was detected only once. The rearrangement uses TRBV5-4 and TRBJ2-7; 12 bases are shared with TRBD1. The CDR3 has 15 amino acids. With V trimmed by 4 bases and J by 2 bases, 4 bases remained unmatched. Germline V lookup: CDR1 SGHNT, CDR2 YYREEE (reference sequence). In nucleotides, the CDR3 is TGTGCCAGCAGCGACGGGGACAGGGGGCCCTACGAGCAGTACTTC. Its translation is CASSDGDRGPYEQYF.

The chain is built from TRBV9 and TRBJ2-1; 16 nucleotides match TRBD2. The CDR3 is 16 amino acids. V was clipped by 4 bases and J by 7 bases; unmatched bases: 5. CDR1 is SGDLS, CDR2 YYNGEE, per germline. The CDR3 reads CASSPGLAGGENEQFF. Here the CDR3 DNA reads TGTGCCAGCAGCCCGGGACTAGCGGGGGGGGAAAATGAGCAGTTCTTC.

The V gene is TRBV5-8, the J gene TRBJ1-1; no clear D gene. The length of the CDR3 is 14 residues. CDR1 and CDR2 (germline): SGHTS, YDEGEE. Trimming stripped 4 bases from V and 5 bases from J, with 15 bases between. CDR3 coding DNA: TGTGCCAGCAGCCCTACCGTTCCCACAACTGAAGCTTTCTTT. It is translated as CASSPTVPTTEAFF.

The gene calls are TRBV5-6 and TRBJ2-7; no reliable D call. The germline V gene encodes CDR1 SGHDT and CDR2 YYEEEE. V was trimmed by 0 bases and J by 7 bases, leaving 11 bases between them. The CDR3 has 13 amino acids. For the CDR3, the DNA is TGTGCCAGCAGCTTGGTTCGCGGATTGGAGCAGTACTTC. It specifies CASSLVRGLEQYF. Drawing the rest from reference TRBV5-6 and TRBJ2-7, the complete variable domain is DAGVTQSPTHLIKTRGQQVTLRCSPKSGHDTVSWYQQALGQGPQFIFQYYEEEERQRGNFPDRFSGHQFPNYSSELNVNALLLGDSALYLCASSLVRGLEQYFGPGTRLTVT.

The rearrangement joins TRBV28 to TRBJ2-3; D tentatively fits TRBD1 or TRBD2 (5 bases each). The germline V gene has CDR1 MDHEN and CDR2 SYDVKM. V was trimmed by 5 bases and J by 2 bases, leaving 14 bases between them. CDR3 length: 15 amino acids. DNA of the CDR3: TGTGCCAGCAGTGCGCAGGGACGATTCACAGATACGCAGTATTTT. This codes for CASSAQGRFTDTQYF.

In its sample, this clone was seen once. The CDR3 DNA follows: TGCAGCGTAAGGACTAGCGGTCACGGGGAGCTGTTTTTT. Protein: CSVRTSGHGELFF. The rearrangement joins TRBV29-1 to TRBJ2-2, with TRBD2 identical over 10 bases. The J segment lost 7 bases and the V segment lost 6 bases, leaving 5 bases of the junction unmatched. The CDR3 loop spans 13 amino acids. The V gene's germline CDR1 is SQVTM and CDR2 ANQGSEA.

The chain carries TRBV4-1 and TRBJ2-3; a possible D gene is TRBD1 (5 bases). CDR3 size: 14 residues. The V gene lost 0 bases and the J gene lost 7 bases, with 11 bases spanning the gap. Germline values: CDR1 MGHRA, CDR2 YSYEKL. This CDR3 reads CASSQDPSGYTQYF. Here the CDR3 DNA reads TGCGCCAGCAGCCAAGATCCATCAGGGTATACGCAGTATTTT.

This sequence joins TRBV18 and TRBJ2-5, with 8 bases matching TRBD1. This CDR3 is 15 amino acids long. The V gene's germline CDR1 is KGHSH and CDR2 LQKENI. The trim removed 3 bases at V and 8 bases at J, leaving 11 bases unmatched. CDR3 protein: CASSPGTGLSLTQYF. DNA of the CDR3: TGTGCCAGCTCACCGGGGACAGGATTAAGCCTAACCCAGTACTTC.

CDR3 region: CASSIRPSGPLYEQYF. CDR3 in DNA: TGTGCCAGTAGTATTCGCCCGTCTGGCCCTCTCTACGAGCAGTACTTC. This chain uses TRBV19 with TRBJ2-7; no reliable D call. CDR3 length: 16 amino acids. V lost 3 bases to trimming and J lost 3 bases, with 18 bases between them. CDR1 is LNHDA, CDR2 SQIVND, per germline (reference sequence).

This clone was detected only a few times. The CDR3 protein is CAISESGGPSPLHF. The CDR3 DNA reads as TGTGCCATCAGTGAATCCGGGGGCCCCTCACCCCTCCACTTT. The chain couples TRBV10-3 to TRBJ1-6, with D maybe TRBD1 (6 bases). CDR1 and CDR2 (germline): ENHRY, SYGVKD. The CDR3 runs 14 residues. V gave up 3 bases and J gave up 10 bases, with 13 bases separating them.

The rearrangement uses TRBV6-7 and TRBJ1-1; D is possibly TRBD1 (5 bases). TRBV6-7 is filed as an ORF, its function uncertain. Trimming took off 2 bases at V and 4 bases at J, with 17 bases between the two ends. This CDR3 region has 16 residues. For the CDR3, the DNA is TGTGCCAGCAGTTACCTCGGGCCGGGGCGGAGCACTGAAGCTTTCTTT. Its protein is CASSYLGPGRSTEAFF.

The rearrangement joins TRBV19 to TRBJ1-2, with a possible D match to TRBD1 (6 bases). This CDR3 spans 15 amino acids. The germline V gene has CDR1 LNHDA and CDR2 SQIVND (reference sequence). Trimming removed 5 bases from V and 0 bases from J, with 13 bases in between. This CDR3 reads CASSVHRATNYGYTF. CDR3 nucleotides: TGTGCCAGTAGTGTTCACAGGGCGACTAACTATGGCTACACCTTC.

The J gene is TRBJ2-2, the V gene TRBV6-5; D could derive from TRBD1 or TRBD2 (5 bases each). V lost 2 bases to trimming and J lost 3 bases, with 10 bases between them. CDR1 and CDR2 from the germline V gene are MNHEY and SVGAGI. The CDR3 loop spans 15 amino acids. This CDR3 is CASSYREGHTGELFF. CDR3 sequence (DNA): TGTGCCAGCAGTTACCGCGAGGGACACACCGGGGAGCTGTTTTTT.